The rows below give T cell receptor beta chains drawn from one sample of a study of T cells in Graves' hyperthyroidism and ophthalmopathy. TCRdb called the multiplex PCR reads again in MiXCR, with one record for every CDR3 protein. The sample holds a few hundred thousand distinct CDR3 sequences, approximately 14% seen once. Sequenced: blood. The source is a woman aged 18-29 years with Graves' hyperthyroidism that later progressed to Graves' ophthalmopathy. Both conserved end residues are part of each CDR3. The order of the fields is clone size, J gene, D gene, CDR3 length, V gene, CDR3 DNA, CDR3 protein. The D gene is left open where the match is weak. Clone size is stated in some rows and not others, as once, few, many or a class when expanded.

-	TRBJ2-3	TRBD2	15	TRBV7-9	TGTGCCAGCAGCGGGGGTAGCGGGAATACAGATACGCAGTATTTT	CASSGGSGNTDTQYF
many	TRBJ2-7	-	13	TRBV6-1	TGTGCCAGCAACCCTAGCGACTCCTACGAGCAGTACTTC	CASNPSDSYEQYF
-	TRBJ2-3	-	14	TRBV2	TGTGCCAGCAGGTCAAAACTGCTCACAGATACGCAGTATTTT	CASRSKLLTDTQYF
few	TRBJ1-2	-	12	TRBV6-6	TGTACCAGCAGTTCCGCAGGCTATGGCTACACCTTC	CTSSSAGYGYTF
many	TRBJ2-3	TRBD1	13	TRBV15	TGTGCCACAGGGGGCAGGAGCACAGATACGCAGTATTTT	CATGGRSTDTQYF
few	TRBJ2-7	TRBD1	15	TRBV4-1	TGCGCCAGCAGCCAAGGGACAGGGGATCCCTACGAGCAGTACTTC	CASSQGTGDPYEQYF
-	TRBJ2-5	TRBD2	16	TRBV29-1	TGCAGCGCCCGAGGGACTAGCGGGAGCACACAAGAGACCCAGTACTTC	CSARGTSGSTQETQYF
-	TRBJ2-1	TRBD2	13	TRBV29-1	TGCAGCGTTTCTAGCGGGAGCTACAATGAGCAGTTCTTC	CSVSSGSYNEQFF
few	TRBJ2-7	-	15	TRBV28	TGTGCCAGCCTGCCAGCCTTCGCAAGGACCTACGAGCAGTACTTC	CASLPAFARTYEQYF
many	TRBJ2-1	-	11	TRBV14	TGTGCCAGCAGCCAAGATGATGAGCAGTTCTTC	CASSQDDEQFF
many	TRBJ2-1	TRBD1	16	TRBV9	TGTGCCAGCAGCGTCAGGAGGGACAGGGCGTCGAATGAGCAGTTCTTC	CASSVRRDRASNEQFF
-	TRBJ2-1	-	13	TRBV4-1	TGCGCCAGCAGCCAAGATCCGGGCTTTGAGCAGTTCTTC	CASSQDPGFEQFF
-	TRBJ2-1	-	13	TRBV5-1	TGCGCCAGCATTAGCGAACTAGGCGATGAGCAGTTCTTC	CASISELGDEQFF
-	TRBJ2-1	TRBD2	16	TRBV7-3	TGTGCCAGCAGCTGGCGAAGTAGCGGGGTCTTCAATGAGCAGTTCTTC	CASSWRSSGVFNEQFF
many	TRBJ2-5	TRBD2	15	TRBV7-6	TGTGCCAGCAGCCAGCTAGCGGGAGAAGTCGAGACCCAGTACTTC	CASSQLAGEVETQYF
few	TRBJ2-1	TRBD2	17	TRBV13	TGTGCCAGCAGCTTGGGGAAGCGGGATATTTCCTACAATGAGCAGTTCTTC	CASSLGKRDISYNEQFF
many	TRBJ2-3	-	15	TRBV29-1	TGCAGCGTTGTGCGTCGACAGTCTAGCACAGATACGCAGTATTTT	CSVVRRQSSTDTQYF
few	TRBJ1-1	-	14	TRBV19	TGTGCCAGTCGAATCGGGTATATGAACACTGAAGCTTTCTTT	CASRIGYMNTEAFF
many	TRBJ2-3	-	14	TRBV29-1	TGCAGCGTTGACTTGGGCCGAAAGACAGATACGCAGTATTTT	CSVDLGRKTDTQYF
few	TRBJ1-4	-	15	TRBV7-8	TGTGCCAGCAGCTTAGCTTCAGGGGCTAATGAAAAACTGTTTTTT	CASSLASGANEKLFF
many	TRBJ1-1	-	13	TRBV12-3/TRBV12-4	TGTGCCAGCAGTTTCTCCGGCCCCACTGAAGCTTTCTTT	CASSFSGPTEAFF
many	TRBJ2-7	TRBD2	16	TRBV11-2	TGTGCCAGCAGCCCCCTCTGGAGGGAGGGAGGCTACGAGCAGTACTTC	CASSPLWREGGYEQYF
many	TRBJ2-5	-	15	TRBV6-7	TGTGCCAGCAGTTACGACAAGCCCCCGTGGGAGACCCAGTACTTC	CASSYDKPPWETQYF
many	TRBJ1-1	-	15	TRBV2	TGTGCCAGCACCGGGGGGCCGGGATCAAGGGGTGAAGCTTTCTTT	CASTGGPGSRGEAFF
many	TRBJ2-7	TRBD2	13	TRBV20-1	TGCAGTGCTAGTACGGCTAGCGGCTACGAGCAGTACTTC	CSASTASGYEQYF
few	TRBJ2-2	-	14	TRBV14	TGTGCCAGCAGCCAGCAGGCGAACACCGGGGAGCTGTTTTTT	CASSQQANTGELFF
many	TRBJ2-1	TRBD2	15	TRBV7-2	TGTGCCAGCAGCTGGGGGACTAGCTCCTACAATGAGCAGTTCTTC	CASSWGTSSYNEQFF
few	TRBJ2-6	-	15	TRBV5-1	TGCGCCAGCAGCTTGGAATACTCTGGGGCCAACGTCCTGACTTTC	CASSLEYSGANVLTF
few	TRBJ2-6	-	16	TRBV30	TGTGCCTGGAGTGGCAGGGGTGCAGGTGGGGCCAACGTCCTGACTTTC	CAWSGRGAGGANVLTF
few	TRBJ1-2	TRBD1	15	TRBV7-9	TGTGCCAGCAGCTTAGCTGGGACAGGCACCTATGGCTACACCTTC	CASSLAGTGTYGYTF
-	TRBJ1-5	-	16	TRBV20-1	TGCAGTGCTAGAGATAAATTGGCCGGCGGGAATCAGCCCCAGCATTTT	CSARDKLAGGNQPQHF
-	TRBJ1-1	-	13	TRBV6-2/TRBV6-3	TGTGCCAGCACCAACGGGGGGGGCACTGAAGCTTTCTTT	CASTNGGGTEAFF
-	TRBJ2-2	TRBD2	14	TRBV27	TGTGCCAGCAGGGGACTAGCGGGAACGGGGGAGCTGTTTTTT	CASRGLAGTGELFF
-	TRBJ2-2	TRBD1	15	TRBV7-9	TGTGCCAGCAGCTTAACAGGGGGGTTCACCGGGGAGCTGTTTTTT	CASSLTGGFTGELFF
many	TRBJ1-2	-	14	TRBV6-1	TGTGCCAGCAGTTCAGGGACCATAAACTATGGCTACACCTTC	CASSSGTINYGYTF
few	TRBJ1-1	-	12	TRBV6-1	TGTGCCAGCAGTCCAGGACGGACAAAAGCTTTCTTT	CASSPGRTKAFF
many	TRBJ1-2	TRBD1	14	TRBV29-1	TGCAGCGTTGAAGGACAGGGTGATAACTATGGCTACACCTTC	CSVEGQGDNYGYTF
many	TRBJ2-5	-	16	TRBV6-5	TGTGCCAGCAGTTACTTGGGGGCCCCCCGCCAAGAGACCCAGTACTTC	CASSYLGAPRQETQYF
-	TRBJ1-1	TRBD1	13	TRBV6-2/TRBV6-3	TGTGCCAGCGGAGGGGGCGTGAGCACTGAAGCTTTCTTT	CASGGGVSTEAFF
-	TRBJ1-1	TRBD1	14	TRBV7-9	TGTGCCAGCAGCCAGACAGGGGGGGAAACTGAAGCTTTCTTT	CASSQTGGETEAFF
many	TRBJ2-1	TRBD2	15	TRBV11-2	TGTGCCAGCAGCTGGACTAGCGGGGGATACAATGAGCAGTTCTTC	CASSWTSGGYNEQFF
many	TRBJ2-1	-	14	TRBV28	TGTGCCAGCAGTTTATACGGGAGAGGGCATGAGCAGTTCTTC	CASSLYGRGHEQFF
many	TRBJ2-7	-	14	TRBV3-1	TGTGCCAGCAGCCAAGCGGGAGTTGTTCGCGAGCAGTACTTC	CASSQAGVVREQYF
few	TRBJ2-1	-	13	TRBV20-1	TGCAGTGTTTTGGGACAAGTCGAGAATGAGCAGTTCTTC	CSVLGQVENEQFF
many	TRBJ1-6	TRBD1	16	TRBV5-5	TGTGCCAGCAGGGCGAGACAGGGCGCCTATAATTCACCCCTCCACTTT	CASRARQGAYNSPLHF
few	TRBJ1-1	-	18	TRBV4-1	TGCGCCAGCAGCCAAGATACCGGGACTTCGGCAGGCAACACTGAAGCTTTCTTT	CASSQDTGTSAGNTEAFF